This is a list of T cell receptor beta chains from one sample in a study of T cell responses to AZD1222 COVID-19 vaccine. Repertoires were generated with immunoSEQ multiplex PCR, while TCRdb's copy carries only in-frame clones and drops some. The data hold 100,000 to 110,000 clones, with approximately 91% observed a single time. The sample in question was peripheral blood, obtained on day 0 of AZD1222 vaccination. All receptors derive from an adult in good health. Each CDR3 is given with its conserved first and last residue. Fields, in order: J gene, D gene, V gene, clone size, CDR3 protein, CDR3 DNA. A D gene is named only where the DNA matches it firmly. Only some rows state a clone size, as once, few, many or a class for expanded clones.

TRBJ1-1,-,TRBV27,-,CASNTHRAVNTEAFF,TGTGCCAGCAACACCCACAGGGCAGTGAACACTGAAGCTTTCTTT
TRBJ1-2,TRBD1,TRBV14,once,CASRRTGLANYGYTF,TGTGCCAGCAGACGGACAGGGCTTGCTAACTATGGCTACACCTTC
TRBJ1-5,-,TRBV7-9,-,CASSLKDGNQPQHF,TGTGCCAGCAGCTTAAAGGACGGGAATCAGCCCCAGCATTTT
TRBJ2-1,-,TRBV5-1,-,CASSFGSNNEQFF,TGCGCCAGCAGCTTCGGGAGTAACAATGAGCAGTTCTTC
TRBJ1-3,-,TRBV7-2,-,CATRELSGNTIYF,TGTGCCACCAGGGAACTCTCTGGAAACACCATATATTTT
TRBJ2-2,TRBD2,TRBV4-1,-,CASSQGLAGDLAGELFF,TGCGCCAGCAGCCAAGGACTAGCGGGAGATTTGGCCGGGGAGCTGTTTTTT
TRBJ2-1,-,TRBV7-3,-,CASSLVGGSSYNEQFF,TGTGCCAGCAGCTTAGTAGGTGGGAGCTCCTACAATGAGCAGTTCTTC
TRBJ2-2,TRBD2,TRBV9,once,CASRYGPSGNTGELFF,TGTGCCAGCAGATACGGCCCTAGCGGAAACACCGGGGAGCTGTTTTTT
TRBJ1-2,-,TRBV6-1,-,CASSEGGRGRGYTF,TGTGCCAGCAGTGAAGGGGGCAGGGGAAGAGGCTACACCTTC
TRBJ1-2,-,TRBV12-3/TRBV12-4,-,CASSFGSNYGYTF,TGTGCCAGCAGTTTTGGGTCTAACTATGGCTACACCTTC
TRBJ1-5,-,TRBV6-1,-,CASSNGGSQPQHF,TGTGCCAGCAGTAACGGGGGGAGTCAGCCCCAGCATTTT
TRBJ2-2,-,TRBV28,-,CASSTSTGELFF,TGTGCCAGCAGCACTAGCACCGGGGAGCTGTTTTTT
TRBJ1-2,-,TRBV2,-,CASSDTGMYGYTF,TGTGCCAGCAGCGACACAGGGATGTATGGCTACACCTTC
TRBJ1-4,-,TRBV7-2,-,CASSNRDTHEKLFF,TGTGCCAGCAGCAACAGGGATACCCATGAAAAACTGTTTTTT
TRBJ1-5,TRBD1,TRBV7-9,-,CASSRTGGSNQPQHF,TGTGCCAGCAGCAGGACAGGGGGTAGCAATCAGCCCCAGCATTTT
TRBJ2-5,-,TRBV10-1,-,CASKTPGPQETQYF,TGCGCCAGCAAAACCCCAGGGCCCCAAGAGACCCAGTACTTC